This T cell receptor (beta chain) was sequenced in a study of OX40 agonist ivuxolimab in advanced cancers. Study-level background: People in dose escalation had one of these cancers: hepatocellular carcinoma, melanoma, renal cell or head and neck cancer.

Data came from immunoSEQ multiplex PCR; TCRdb stores just in-frame clones and leaves some out. The table has 50,000 or so clones, around nine tenths seen once. With 4 bases clipped from V and 4 bases from J, the junction kept 6 bases outside the gene matches. The germline V gene encodes CDR1 SGHRS and CDR2 YFSETQ. CDR3 length: 14 amino acids. This clone was picked up one time. This receptor was taken from an adult with an advanced solid tumor such as melanoma, head and neck, liver or kidney cancer. The sequencing used CD4+ or CD8+ T cells sorted from blood, collected in a trial of the OX40 agonist ivuxolimab. This rearrangement joins TRBV5-1 to TRBJ1-1; 8 positions agree with TRBD1. The CDR3 spells CASSLDRVSTEAFF. CDR3 in DNA: TGCGCCAGCAGCCTGGACAGGGTGAGCACTGAAGCTTTCTTT.